This T cell receptor beta chain derives from a study of T cell responses to AZD1222 COVID-19 vaccine. Sequencing was performed with immunoSEQ multiplex PCR; in TCRdb, only in-frame clones are kept and a portion is missing. The sample carries under 150,000 clones, 90% recorded once. General observations from the study: In the spike-specific TCR repertoire, nearly half reportedly target unmutated variant regions. Increased Spike-specific TCR breadth and depth were observed after two AZD1222 doses. The donor cohort was predominantly white British with a female majority, and clonal diversity may have been underestimated.

This clone was recorded a few times. Its specificity is not known. The germline V gene encodes CDR1 LNHDA and CDR2 SQIVND (reference sequence). This CDR3 comprises 15 residues. V lost 8 bases to trimming and J lost 0 bases, with 14 bases between them. V gene TRBV19 combines with J gene TRBJ1-5; TRBD1 might be the D (5 bases). Source: peripheral blood, taken 28 days after the second AZD1222 dose. The TCR was taken from an adult who received the AZD1222 COVID-19 vaccine. The CDR3, as DNA: TGTGCCAGTGTACAGGAGGCCCTTAGCAATCAGCCCCAGCATTTT. It specifies CASVQEALSNQPQHF.